This TCR beta chain was captured by sequencing in a study of shared clonotypes between healthy human individuals (dated by TCRdb to 2018 to 2021). At the level of the whole study: The cohort included a few men and a couple of women between 18 and 49 years of age. Per donor, three plates each were used for CD4 naive and CD4 memory, two for CD8 naive, and one for CD8 memory. To estimate repertoire size and how much clonotype sharing occurs between individuals, the study deeply sequenced the blood TCR repertoires of about five healthy adults. To increase sequencing depth and limit assay-specific biases, different laboratories used diverse techniques to prepare libraries and sequence TCR repertoires. Per donor, leukapheresis produced somewhere between about 0.94 and 9 billion PBMCs. Points the paper makes about the study in general: About 5% of naive CD4, 3.5% of naive CD8, around 2.3% of memory CD4, and less than 0.45% of memory CD8 clonotypes were shared across several donors. Because the study included only a small number of donors, the genetic and exposure-history diversity represented was limited. Clonotypes shared by all four sorted-subset donors showed higher generation probabilities than non-shared clonotypes. Sampling was restricted to blood, and TCR repertoires in tissue are likely to differ from TCR repertoires in blood. Naive subsets generally had larger estimated clonotype richness than memory subsets did. Based on pairwise subsampling, the degree of clonotype sharing among donors was expected to be affected by sequencing depth. Even with the large sequencing depth, rarefaction of the sorted-subset datasets indicated that sequencing was incomplete.

Using the deep immunoSEQ assay, TCR CDR3 regions were amplified from genomic DNA by multiplex PCR. Extracted genomic DNA from each cell subset was spread evenly across all wells of several immunoSEQ 96-well plates, with each plate serving as a replicate. For sorted subsets, around 200 ng genomic DNA, equal to 30,000 or so T cell genomes, was loaded into each replicate PCR. Purified libraries were measured with a Qubit 3.0 fluorometer, size-checked on a Bioanalyzer 2100, and measured again with the KAPA Library Quantification kit. Each immunoSEQ 96-well plate was sequenced on its own single-read 150-cycle Illumina NextSeq 550 flow cell. As for how the authors treated the data: Because only junctional sequences without quality scores were contained in the immunoSEQ output, filtering matching that applied to full-length reads could not be performed. Sequences were annotated with PyIR, a Python wrapper for IgBLAST v1.9, and V/J genes and CDR3 were assigned using IMGT germline references. Reads were removed for weak V/J assignments (E-value above 1e-6), missing CDR3, stop codons, out-of-frame junctions, or ambiguous translated residues. V3J clonotypes were defined as sequences sharing an identical inferred V gene, J gene, and CDR3 amino acid sequence. The percentage overlap between two repertoires was calculated by dividing the number of shared unique clonotypes by the size of the smaller repertoire. Three approaches were used to assess repertoire richness: RTK rarefaction, the Chao1 estimator, and Recon v2.1 estimates of unobserved clonotypes. For all TCRbeta clonotypes obtained by the gDNA method from a few donors, generation probabilities were computed with OLGA. TCRdb mirrors the immuneACCESS table, restricted to in-frame sequences. Some clones are absent from its copies; in checked studies, under half trace to an unresolved V gene, and the reason for the others is unknown. V and J calls and clone size come straight from that table; D and trimming were deduced from the DNA. The sample has 2 million to 2.5 million clones on record, under 97% of them singletons. The ten largest clones take up more than 0.1% of the sample.

The CDR3 measures 14 amino acids from cysteine to phenylalanine. CDR3 DNA only is kept here, 42 bases in frame from base 1. V is pruned by 4 bases and J by 6 bases, leaving 6 bases of the junction without a gene match. Based on the germline V gene, the CDR1 and CDR2 sequences are ENHRY and SYGVKD. Of note for this clone: No antigen is known for it. Base qualities were left out, and no much larger clone turns up one base away.

The donors were healthy, HIV-negative adults with no recently reported acute infections or vaccinations. All donors were Caucasian adults living in Nashville, Tennessee, USA. Magnetic negative selection was used to enrich CD4+ T cells, after which naive cells were positively selected on CD45RA and the negative fraction became the memory subset. Blood was collected by leukapheresis, and PBMCs were isolated by Ficoll-Histopaque density gradient centrifugation and then cryopreserved in liquid nitrogen vapor phase. Analytical flow cytometry was used to check the purity and quantity of each magnetically sorted T cell population. Each sorted fraction had its genomic DNA isolated and then quantified by UV absorbance on a Nanodrop 2000c.

Here the chain combines TRBV10-3 and TRBJ2-7; 10 bases in the junction line up with TRBD1. Material for sequencing was naive CD4+ T cells sorted from blood. The intended sense of this specimen's cell subset or site label: CD45RA+ positively selected. This sequence was found in a man younger than 35 in good health. The CDR3 here reads CAISAGTGEIEQYF. In nucleotide form, the sequence is TGTGCCATCAGTGCGGGGACAGGGGAGATCGAGCAGTACTTC.